What follows is one TCR beta chain and its context. What it binds is unknown. Germline V lookup: CDR1 MNHEY, CDR2 SMNVEV (reference sequence). This CDR3 spans 13 amino acids. V was shortened by 4 bases and J by 0 bases, with 7 bases between the two germline ends. TCRdb's copy holds only in-frame clones and misses some; the assay was immunoSEQ multiplex PCR. The repertoire holds over 10,000 clones, 82% seen once, with roughly 40% in the top ten. This entry belongs to a study of OX40 agonist ivuxolimab in advanced cancers. Study in general: A mean age of roughly 66 years, range 23 to 79, was recorded, and 70% to 85% were male.

Study-wide points: Dosing at 0.1 to 3.0 mg/kg was accompanied by clonal expansion of CD4+ and CD8+ blood T cells by week 6. More expanded clones were seen, on average, in CD8+ T cells than in CD4+.

This TCR derives from an adult with an advanced solid tumor such as melanoma, head and neck, liver or kidney cancer. The gene calls are TRBV27 and TRBJ2-7, with D unresolved. The material sequenced was CD4+ or CD8+ T cells sorted from blood, taken in a trial of the OX40 agonist ivuxolimab. In DNA form, the CDR3 reads TGTGCCAGCAGTTCCCCGAGCTCCTACGAGCAGTACTTC. This translates into CASSSPSSYEQYF.